This T cell receptor (beta chain) came from a study of post-analysis software for immune sequencing data. As for this clonotype: Antigen: not known.

Trimming took 7 bases from V and 6 from J; bases not matched to a gene: 13. The CDR3 has 15 residues. Germline V gene data show CDR1 as SQVTM and CDR2 as ANQGSEA. The study's findings and limits: Higher frequency in patients than in controls was seen for roughly five TRBV segments, with TRBV5-6, TRBV5-1 and TRBV20-1 among them. When compared against controls, multiple sclerosis patients showed significantly lower normalized Chao1 diversity. F measure showed strong co-clustering of same-batch samples.

The library was made from cDNA and included unique molecular identifiers. Researchers reported 400,000 to 550,000 cDNA molecules coming from around 1 to 10 million T cells. TCRdb used MiXCR to reprocess the PCR reads, holding one entry per CDR3 protein. The table records 600,000 to 700,000 distinct CDR3 sequences, 59% of them present only once. The chain recombines TRBV29-1 with TRBJ1-1; TRBD1 matches 11 bases. This TCR derives from a girl aged 2-10 years with multiple sclerosis. The sample was blood. CDR3 region: CSAYQPGTGGSEAFF. The CDR3 nucleotides are TGCAGCGCCTATCAACCCGGGACAGGGGGATCTGAAGCTTTCTTT.